The table lists the clone carrying this TCR beta chain with a few counts. The data originate from a study of blood T cell repertoires in COVID-19. Whole-study context: The study drew acute and convalescent COVID-19 samples from the United States, Italy and Spain. T cells, B-cell-depleted T cells, or PBMCs supplied cDNA or gDNA.

Study processing details: How many nucleated cells were present was estimated from reference gene primer amplification. Data came from immunoSEQ multiplex PCR; TCRdb stores just in-frame clones and leaves some out. V, J and clone size were drawn from that table, and D and trimming were deduced from the DNA. The sample has tens of thousands of clones, about four fifths seen once. The sample comprised peripheral blood. This TCR came from a human donor in a cohort sampled during active COVID-19.

CDR3 in amino acids: CATSSGRTSLETQYF. The CDR3 DNA is TGTGCCACCAGCTCGGGCAGGACTTCCCTAGAGACCCAGTACTTC. The V and J genes are TRBV15 and TRBJ2-5; weak D call: TRBD2 (5 bases). The germline CDR1 and CDR2 sequences are LNHNV and YYDKDF (reference sequence). Between the trimmed V and J ends, which lost 5 bases and 4 bases, there was a span of 17 bases. The length of the CDR3 is 15 residues.